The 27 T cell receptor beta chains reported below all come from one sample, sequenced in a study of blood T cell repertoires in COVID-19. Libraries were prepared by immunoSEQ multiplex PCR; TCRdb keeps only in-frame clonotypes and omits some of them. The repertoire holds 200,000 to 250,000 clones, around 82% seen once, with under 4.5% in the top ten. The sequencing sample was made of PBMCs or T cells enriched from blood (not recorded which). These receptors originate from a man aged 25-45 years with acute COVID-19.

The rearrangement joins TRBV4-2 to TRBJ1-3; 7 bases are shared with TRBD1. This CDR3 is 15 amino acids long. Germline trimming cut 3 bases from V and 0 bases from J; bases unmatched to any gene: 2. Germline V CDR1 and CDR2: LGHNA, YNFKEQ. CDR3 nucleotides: TGTGCCAGCAGCCAGACAGGGATCTCTGGAAACACCATATATTTT. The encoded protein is CASSQTGISGNTIYF.

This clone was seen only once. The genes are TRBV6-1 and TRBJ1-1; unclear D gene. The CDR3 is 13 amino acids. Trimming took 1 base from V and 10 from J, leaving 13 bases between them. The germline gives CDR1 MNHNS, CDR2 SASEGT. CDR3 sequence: CASSEGAPYTAFF. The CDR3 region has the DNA TGTGCCAGCAGTGAAGGGGCCCCGTATACAGCTTTCTTT.

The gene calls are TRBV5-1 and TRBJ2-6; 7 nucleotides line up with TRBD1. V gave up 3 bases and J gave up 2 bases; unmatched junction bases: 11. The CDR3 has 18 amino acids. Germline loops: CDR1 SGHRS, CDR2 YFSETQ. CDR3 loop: CASSYLQGRVTGANVLTF. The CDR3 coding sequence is TGCGCCAGCAGCTACTTACAGGGGCGGGTAACTGGGGCCAACGTCCTGACTTTC.

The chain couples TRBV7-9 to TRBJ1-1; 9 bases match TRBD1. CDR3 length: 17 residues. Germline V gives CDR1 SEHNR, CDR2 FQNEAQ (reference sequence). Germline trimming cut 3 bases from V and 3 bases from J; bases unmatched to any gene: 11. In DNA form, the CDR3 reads TGTGCCAGCAGCTTTAGCCCTAACAGGGGGCGCGACACTGAAGCTTTCTTT. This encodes CASSFSPNRGRDTEAFF.

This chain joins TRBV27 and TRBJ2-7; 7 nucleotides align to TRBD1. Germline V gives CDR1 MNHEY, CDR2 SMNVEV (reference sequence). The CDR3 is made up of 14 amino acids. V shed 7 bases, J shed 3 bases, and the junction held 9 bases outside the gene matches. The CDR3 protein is CASIERSGGYEQYF. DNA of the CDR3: TGTGCCAGCATCGAACGGTCAGGGGGCTACGAGCAGTACTTC.

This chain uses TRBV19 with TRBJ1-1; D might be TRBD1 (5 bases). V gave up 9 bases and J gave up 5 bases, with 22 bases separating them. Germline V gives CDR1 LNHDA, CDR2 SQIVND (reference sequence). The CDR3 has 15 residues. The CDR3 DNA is TGTGCCAGCAACCCAGTTTTTGGGGGGAGGACTGAAGCTTTCTTT. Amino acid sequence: CASNPVFGGRTEAFF.

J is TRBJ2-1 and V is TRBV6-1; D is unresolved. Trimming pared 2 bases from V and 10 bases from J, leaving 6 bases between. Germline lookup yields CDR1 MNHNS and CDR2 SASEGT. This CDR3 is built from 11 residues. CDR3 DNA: TGTGCCAGCAGTGAATTGCAGGAGCAGTTCTTC. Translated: CASSELQEQFF.

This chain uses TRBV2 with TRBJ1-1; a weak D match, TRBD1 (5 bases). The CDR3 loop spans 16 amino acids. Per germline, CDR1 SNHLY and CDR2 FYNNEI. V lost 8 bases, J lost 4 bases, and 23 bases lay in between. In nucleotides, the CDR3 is TGTGCCAGCCGAGCAAGGTTGGGGGGGGGAAGCACTGAAGCTTTCTTT. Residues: CASRARLGGGSTEAFF.

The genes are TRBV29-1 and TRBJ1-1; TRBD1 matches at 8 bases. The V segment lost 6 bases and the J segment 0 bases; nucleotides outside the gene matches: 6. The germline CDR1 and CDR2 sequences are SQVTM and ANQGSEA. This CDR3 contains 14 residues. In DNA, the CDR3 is TGCAGCGTCTCCAGACAGGGGATGAACACTGAAGCTTTCTTT. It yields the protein CSVSRQGMNTEAFF.

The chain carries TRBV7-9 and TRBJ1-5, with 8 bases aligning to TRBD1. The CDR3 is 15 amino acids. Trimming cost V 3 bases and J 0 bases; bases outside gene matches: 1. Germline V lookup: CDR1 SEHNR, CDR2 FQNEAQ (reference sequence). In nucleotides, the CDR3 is TGTGCCAGCAGCTTTACAGGGGGTAGCAATCAGCCCCAGCATTTT. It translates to CASSFTGGSNQPQHF.

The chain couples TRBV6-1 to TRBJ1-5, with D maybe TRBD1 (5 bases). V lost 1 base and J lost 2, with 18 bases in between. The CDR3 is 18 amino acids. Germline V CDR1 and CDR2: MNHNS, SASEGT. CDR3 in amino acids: CASSEGVIGGRGNQPQHF. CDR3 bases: TGTGCCAGCAGTGAAGGGGTAATCGGGGGAAGGGGCAATCAGCCCCAGCATTTT.

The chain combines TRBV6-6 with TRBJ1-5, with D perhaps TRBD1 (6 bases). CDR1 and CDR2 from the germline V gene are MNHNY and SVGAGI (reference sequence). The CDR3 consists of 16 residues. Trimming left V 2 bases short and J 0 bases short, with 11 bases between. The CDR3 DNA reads TGTGCCAGCAGTTACGTACAGGGACCTAGCAATCAGCCCCAGCATTTT. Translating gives CASSYVQGPSNQPQHF.

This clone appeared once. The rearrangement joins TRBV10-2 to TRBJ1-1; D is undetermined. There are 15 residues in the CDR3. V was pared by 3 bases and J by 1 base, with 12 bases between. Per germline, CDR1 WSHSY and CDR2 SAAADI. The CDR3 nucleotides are TGCGCCAGCAGTGACCCGCAGGCTCCGAACACTGAAGCTTTCTTT. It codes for CASSDPQAPNTEAFF.

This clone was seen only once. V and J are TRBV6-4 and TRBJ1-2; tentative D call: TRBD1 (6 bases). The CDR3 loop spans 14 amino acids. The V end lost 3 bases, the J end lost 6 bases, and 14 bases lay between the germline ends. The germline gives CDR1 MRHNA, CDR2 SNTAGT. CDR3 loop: CASSDKGGLDGYTF. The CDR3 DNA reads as TGTGCCAGCAGTGATAAGGGGGGGCTTGATGGCTACACCTTC.

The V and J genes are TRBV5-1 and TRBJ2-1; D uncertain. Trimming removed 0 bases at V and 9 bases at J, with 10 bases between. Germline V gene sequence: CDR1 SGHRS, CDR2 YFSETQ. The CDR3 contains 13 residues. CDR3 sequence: CASSLADLGEQFF. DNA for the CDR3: TGCGCCAGCAGCTTGGCCGACTTGGGTGAGCAGTTCTTC.

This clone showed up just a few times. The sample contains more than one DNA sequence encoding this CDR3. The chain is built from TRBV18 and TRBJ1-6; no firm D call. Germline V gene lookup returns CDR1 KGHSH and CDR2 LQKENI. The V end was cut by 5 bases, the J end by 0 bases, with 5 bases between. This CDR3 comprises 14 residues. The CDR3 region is CASSESSYNSPLHF. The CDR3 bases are TGTGCCAGCTCAGAGAGCTCCTATAATTCACCCCTCCACTTT. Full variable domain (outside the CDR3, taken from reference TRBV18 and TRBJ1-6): NAGVMQNPRHLVRRRGQEARLRCSPMKGHSHVYWYRQLPEEGLKFMVYLQKENIIDESGMPKERFSAEFPKEGPSILRIQQVVRGDSAAYFCASSESSYNSPLHFGNGTRLTVT.

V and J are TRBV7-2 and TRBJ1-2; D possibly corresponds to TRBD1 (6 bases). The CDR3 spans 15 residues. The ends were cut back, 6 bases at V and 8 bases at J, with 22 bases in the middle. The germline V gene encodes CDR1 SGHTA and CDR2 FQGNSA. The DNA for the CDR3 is TGTGCCAGCAGTATATCATCGTCGCAGGGGAAAGGCTACACCTTC. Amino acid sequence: CASSISSSQGKGYTF.

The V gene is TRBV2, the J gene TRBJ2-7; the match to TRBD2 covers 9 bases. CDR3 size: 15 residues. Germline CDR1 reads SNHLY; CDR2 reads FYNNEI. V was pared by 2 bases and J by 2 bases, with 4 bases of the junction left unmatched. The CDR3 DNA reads TGTGCCAGCAGTGAACGAGCGGGGGGCCCCTACGAGCAGTACTTC. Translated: CASSERAGGPYEQYF.

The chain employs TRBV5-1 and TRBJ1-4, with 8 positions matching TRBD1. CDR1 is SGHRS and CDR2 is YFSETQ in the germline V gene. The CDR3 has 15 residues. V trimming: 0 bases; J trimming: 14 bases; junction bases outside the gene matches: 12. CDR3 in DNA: TGCGCCAGCAGCTTGGATGGACAGGGCCTGGAGAGGCTGTTTTTT. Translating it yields CASSLDGQGLERLFF.

The CDR3: CASSQVIYQETQYF. The DNA of the CDR3 is TGTGCCAGCAGCCAAGTAATCTACCAAGAGACCCAGTACTTC. The rearrangement joins TRBV14 to TRBJ2-5; no clear D. The germline CDR1 and CDR2 sequences are SGHDN and FVKESK. This CDR3 is 14 amino acids long. The V end was cut by 1 base, the J end by 0 bases, with 6 bases between.

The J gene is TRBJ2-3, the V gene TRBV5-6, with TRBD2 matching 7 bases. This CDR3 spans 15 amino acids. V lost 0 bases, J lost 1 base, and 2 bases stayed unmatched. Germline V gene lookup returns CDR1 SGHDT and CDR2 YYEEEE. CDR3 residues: CASSLATSRTDTQYF. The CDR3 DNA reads TGTGCCAGCAGCTTGGCGACTAGCCGCACAGATACGCAGTATTTT.

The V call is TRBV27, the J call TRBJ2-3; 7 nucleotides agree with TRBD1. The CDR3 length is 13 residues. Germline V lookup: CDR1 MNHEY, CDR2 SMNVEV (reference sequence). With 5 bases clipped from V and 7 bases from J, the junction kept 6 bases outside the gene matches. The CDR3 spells CASSEQGRHTQYF. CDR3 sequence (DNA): TGTGCCAGCAGTGAACAGGGGCGCCATACGCAGTATTTT.

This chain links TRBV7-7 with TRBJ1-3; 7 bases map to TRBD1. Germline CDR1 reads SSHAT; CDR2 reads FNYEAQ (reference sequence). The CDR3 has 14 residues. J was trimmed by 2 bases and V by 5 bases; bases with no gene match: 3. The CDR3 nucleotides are TGTGCCAGCAGCGCCGGGACAGCTGGAAACACCATATATTTT. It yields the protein CASSAGTAGNTIYF.

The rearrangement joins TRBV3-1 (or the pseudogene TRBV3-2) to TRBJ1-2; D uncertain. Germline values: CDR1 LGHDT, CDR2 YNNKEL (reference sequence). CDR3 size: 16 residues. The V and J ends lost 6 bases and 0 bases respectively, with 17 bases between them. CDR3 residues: CASSPRFGSANYGYTF. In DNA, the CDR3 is TGTGCCAGCAGTCCCCGGTTTGGGAGCGCTAACTATGGCTACACCTTC.

CDR3 region: CASSYRDTEGYTF. The DNA for the CDR3 is TGCGCCAGCAGCTACCGGGACACCGAAGGCTACACCTTC. The rearrangement joins TRBV4-1 to TRBJ1-2; perhaps TRBD1 as D (6 bases). The V end lost 5 bases, the J end lost 8 bases, and 15 bases lay between the germline ends. Germline assignment: CDR1 MGHRA and CDR2 YSYEKL. The CDR3 is 13 amino acids.

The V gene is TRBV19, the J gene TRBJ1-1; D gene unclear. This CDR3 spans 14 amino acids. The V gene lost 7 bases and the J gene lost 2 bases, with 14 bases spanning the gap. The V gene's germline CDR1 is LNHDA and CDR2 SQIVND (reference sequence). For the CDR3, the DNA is TGTGCCAGTATGCGGGGAGGATTAAACACTGAAGCTTTCTTT. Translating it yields CASMRGGLNTEAFF. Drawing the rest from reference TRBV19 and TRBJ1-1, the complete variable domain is DGGITQSPKYLFRKEGQNVTLSCEQNLNHDAMYWYRQDPGQGLRLIYYSQIVNDFQKGDIAEGYSVSREKKESFPLTVTSAQKNPTAFYLCASMRGGLNTEAFFGQGTRLTVV.

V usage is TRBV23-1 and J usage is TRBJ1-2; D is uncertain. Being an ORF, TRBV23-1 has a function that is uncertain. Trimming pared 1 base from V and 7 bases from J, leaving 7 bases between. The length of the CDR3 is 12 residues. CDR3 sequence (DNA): TGCGCCAGCAGTCAATTCACTTCTGGCTACACCTTC. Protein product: CASSQFTSGYTF.